This record looks at one T cell receptor (beta chain) sequence and its context. As yet, its antigen is unknown. The data are from a study of cytomegalovirus exposure and HLA in healthy donors. General study findings and limits: Previous analysis showed most TCR beta V segments were productive about 87% or about 30% of the time. There were several of the most significant clusters that appeared linked to common viral pathogens in a later analysis. Because they were indistinguishable, some V segments, including TRBV6-2 and TRBV6-3, were excluded.

PCR used 60 Vbeta primers and 13 Jbeta primers. The method was immunoSEQ multiplex PCR; TCRdb's version includes in-frame clones alone and lacks a portion of them. The repertoire consists of 150,000 to 200,000 clones, with around 80% occurring once and the leading ten covering approximately 0.7%. Trimming took off 9 bases at V and 5 bases at J, with 11 bases between the two ends. Germline V gene lookup returns CDR1 LGHNT and CDR2 FRNRAP. The CDR3 loop spans 11 amino acids. The source of this sequence is a woman in her thirties or forties in good health and CMV-seronegative. Input material: PBMCs. The chain carries TRBV12-5 and TRBJ2-7, with D uncertain. This CDR3 reads CASFGPHEQYF. The CDR3 bases are TGTGCTAGCTTTGGGCCCCACGAGCAGTACTTC.